Presented here are 26 T cell receptor beta chains from one specimen sequenced in a study of memory CD4+ T cells and cytomegalovirus serostatus. Single viable CD3+CD4+CD8-CD45RO+ cells were sorted as the memory CD4+ T cells. Sequenced by immunoSEQ multiplex PCR; TCRdb stores in-frame clones only, minus some. Counted here are 35,000 to 45,000 clones, 70% to 80% occurring once; the ten biggest clones make up about 5.8%. Sequenced input: memory CD4+ T cells from blood. The receptors were gathered from an adult in good health and CMV-seropositive.

V usage is TRBV28 and J usage is TRBJ2-7; D could derive from TRBD1 or TRBD2 (7 bases each). The CDR3 loop spans 15 amino acids. Germline CDR1 reads MDHEN; CDR2 reads SYDVKM. Trimming removed 6 bases from V and 4 bases from J, with 19 bases in between. CDR3 in amino acids: CASSPSGGGGYEQYF. CDR3 in DNA: TGTGCCAGCAGCCCTAGCGGAGGGGGCGGATACGAGCAGTACTTC.

The chain has TRBV6-1 and TRBJ1-5, with 9 bases lining up with TRBD1. Per germline, CDR1 MNHNS and CDR2 SASEGT. CDR3 length: 16 residues. J gave up 0 bases and V 6 bases, and 6 bases lay outside the gene matches. The CDR3 protein is CASRERTGASNQPQHF. The CDR3 DNA is TGTGCCAGCAGAGAAAGGACAGGGGCTAGCAATCAGCCCCAGCATTTT.

The genes are TRBV10-3 and TRBJ1-2, with D perhaps matching TRBD1 (5 bases). The CDR3 is made up of 14 amino acids. V gave up 10 bases and J gave up 0 bases, with 15 bases separating them. Germline V gene lookup returns CDR1 ENHRY and CDR2 SYGVKD. The CDR3 sequence is CATLGQGANYGYTF. The DNA of the CDR3 is TGTGCCACCCTGGGCCAAGGGGCTAACTATGGCTACACCTTC.

This clone was detected only once. The rearrangement links TRBV7-3 to TRBJ2-3; D unclear. The CDR3 length is 13 residues. V was shortened by 1 base and J by 5 bases, with 7 bases between the two germline ends. The germline V gene encodes CDR1 SGHTA and CDR2 FQGTGA. CDR3 in amino acids: CASSLSGLDTQYF. The CDR3 region has the DNA TGTGCCAGCAGCTTAAGTGGCTTAGATACGCAGTATTTT.

This chain joins TRBV5-6 and TRBJ2-2; no clear D. The germline V and J ends were trimmed by 0 bases and 2 bases, with 5 bases remaining between them. Germline-derived CDR1 and CDR2 are SGHDT and YYEEEE. CDR3 length: 14 amino acids. The CDR3 spells CASSLGVNTGELFF. In DNA form, the CDR3 reads TGTGCCAGCAGCTTGGGGGTAAACACCGGGGAGCTGTTTTTT.

V is TRBV5-1 and J is TRBJ2-7; D not resolved. The CDR3 is made up of 12 amino acids. Trimming stripped 6 bases from V and 2 bases from J, with 9 bases between. Germline V gene lookup returns CDR1 SGHRS and CDR2 YFSETQ. The CDR3 DNA reads as TGCGCCAGCAAGGACGCGGCCTACGAGCAGTACTTC. It is translated as CASKDAAYEQYF.

V is TRBV18 and J is TRBJ2-7; 12 positions match TRBD1. After removal of 3 bases from V and 6 bases from J, the junction contained 18 bases not matched to a gene. CDR1 KGHSH and CDR2 LQKENI come from the germline V gene. The CDR3 runs 19 residues. CDR3 residues: CASSPLAPVPGQGAGEQYF. The CDR3 DNA sequence: TGTGCCAGCTCACCTTTAGCCCCCGTTCCGGGACAGGGGGCTGGCGAGCAGTACTTC.

The chain recombines TRBV19 with TRBJ2-1; D unresolved. The V end lost 5 bases, the J end lost 7 bases, and 18 bases lay between the germline ends. The CDR3 extends over 15 amino acids. Germline V gene lookup returns CDR1 LNHDA and CDR2 SQIVND (reference sequence). CDR3 DNA sequence: TGTGCCAGTAGTCGGGTAGTTGGTTCCCATAATGAGCAGTTCTTC. Translation gives CASSRVVGSHNEQFF. Using reference TRBV19 and TRBJ2-1 for the parts outside the CDR3, the full variable domain is DGGITQSPKYLFRKEGQNVTLSCEQNLNHDAMYWYRQDPGQGLRLIYYSQIVNDFQKGDIAEGYSVSREKKESFPLTVTSAQKNPTAFYLCASSRVVGSHNEQFFGPGTRLTVL.

This chain links TRBV6-1 with TRBJ1-2, with D unclear. CDR3 length equals 11 residues. With 7 bases removed from V and 4 bases from J, the gap between germline ends came to 7 bases. Germline lookup yields CDR1 MNHNS and CDR2 SASEGT. The CDR3: CASTASYGYTF. The CDR3 nucleotides are TGTGCCAGCACTGCGTCCTATGGCTACACCTTC.

This rearrangement joins TRBV5-4 to TRBJ2-2; tentative D call: TRBD2 (6 bases). The CDR3 loop spans 16 amino acids. V gave up 5 bases and J gave up 6 bases, with 20 bases separating them. Germline V lookup: CDR1 SGHNT, CDR2 YYREEE (reference sequence). CDR3 DNA sequence: TGTGCCAGCAGTCTCCGGGGGACTGGTATTGCCGGGGAGCTGTTTTTT. It translates to CASSLRGTGIAGELFF. The full variable domain, completed using reference TRBV5-4 and TRBJ2-2, is ETGVTQSPTHLIKTRGQQVTLRCSSQSGHNTVSWYQQALGQGPQFIFQYYREEENGRGNFPPRFSGLQFPNYSSELNVNALELDDSALYLCASSLRGTGIAGELFFGEGSRLTVL.

This clone was observed once. The V call is TRBV19, the J call TRBJ1-4, with 8 bases aligning to TRBD1. Germline loops: CDR1 LNHDA, CDR2 SQIVND (reference sequence). CDR3 length: 14 residues. V dropped 6 bases and J dropped 8; count of bases not matched to a gene: 8. The CDR3 protein is CASRPDRGEEKLFF. The CDR3 nucleotides read TGTGCCAGTAGGCCCGACAGGGGTGAGGAAAAACTGTTTTTT.

The chain has TRBV11-2 and TRBJ2-2; D unresolved. The germline gives CDR1 SGHAT, CDR2 FQNNGV. Trimming removed 3 bases from V and 3 bases from J, with 8 bases in between. There are 14 residues in the CDR3. The CDR3: CASSLAGDTGELFF. In nucleotides, the CDR3 is TGTGCCAGCAGCTTGGCTGGGGACACCGGGGAGCTGTTTTTT.

The chain has TRBV6-5 and TRBJ2-7, with a possible D match to TRBD1 (5 bases). The CDR3 length is 14 residues. V shed 8 bases and J shed 0 bases, with 14 bases lying between them. Germline CDR1 is MNHEY and CDR2 is SVGAGI. CDR3 in DNA: TGTGCCAGCCAAGCCCGACAGTTCTCCTACGAGCAGTACTTC. This codes for CASQARQFSYEQYF.

The chain links TRBV25-1 to TRBJ1-1; D perhaps matches TRBD1 (5 bases). The CDR3 consists of 16 residues. V lost 7 bases and J lost 4, with 22 bases in between. Looked up from germline, CDR1 is MGHDK and CDR2 is SYGVNS. CDR3 in DNA: TGTGCCAGCACTCCCCGCGGACAAAGACGCTCCACTGAAGCTTTCTTT. As protein: CASTPRGQRRSTEAFF.

J is TRBJ1-5 and V is TRBV7-2; possibly TRBD1 for D (5 bases). The CDR3 runs 14 residues. Trimming stripped 3 bases from V and 6 bases from J, with 12 bases between. From germline, CDR1 is SGHTA and CDR2 FQGNSA. The chain's CDR3 is CASSFKGLGQPQHF. The CDR3 bases are TGTGCCAGCAGCTTTAAGGGGTTGGGTCAGCCCCAGCATTTT.

The chain carries TRBV4-2 and TRBJ1-2; D possibly corresponds to TRBD1 (5 bases). Trimming removed 0 bases from V and 4 bases from J, with 21 bases in between. Germline values: CDR1 LGHNA, CDR2 YNFKEQ. This CDR3 contains 18 residues. CDR3 sequence (DNA): TGTGCCAGCAGCCAAGACATTCGGGGAAGCAGGGTCCGCTATGGCTACACCTTC. It specifies CASSQDIRGSRVRYGYTF.

In its sample, this clone was seen once. The chain employs TRBV13 and TRBJ2-1; D is undetermined. The CDR3 has 11 amino acids. The germline CDR1 and CDR2 sequences are PRHDT and FYEKMQ (reference sequence). The V gene lost 3 bases and the J gene lost 8 bases, with 5 bases spanning the gap. CDR3: CASSFSDEQFF. CDR3 coding DNA: TGTGCCAGCAGCTTCTCCGATGAGCAGTTCTTC. The full variable domain, its missing parts supplied by reference TRBV13 and TRBJ2-1, is AAGVIQSPRHLIKEKRETATLKCYPIPRHDTVYWYQQGPGQDPQFLISFYEKMQSDKGSIPDRFSAQQFSDYHSELNMSSLELGDSALYFCASSFSDEQFFGPGTRLTVL.

This chain uses TRBV2 with TRBJ2-1; 7 bases match TRBD1. Trimming took 7 bases from V and 5 from J; bases not matched to a gene: 11. CDR3 length: 15 residues. CDR1 and CDR2 from the germline V gene are SNHLY and FYNNEI. CDR3 coding DNA: TGTGCCAGCATTCCGTCCTTGACAGGGAACAATGAGCAGTTCTTC. It translates to CASIPSLTGNNEQFF. The full variable domain, with the rest looked up from reference TRBV2 and TRBJ2-1, is EPEVTQTPSHQVTQMGQEVILRCVPISNHLYFYWYRQILGQKVEFLVSFYNNEISEKSEIFDDQFSVERPDGSNFTLKIRSTKLEDSAMYFCASIPSLTGNNEQFFGPGTRLTVL.

This clone has a handful of counts. The same CDR3 can be traced to other DNA sequences in this sample. This chain connects TRBV5-1 to TRBJ2-7, with D maybe TRBD1 (6 bases). From germline, CDR1 is SGHRS and CDR2 YFSETQ. The V end lost 1 base, the J end lost 4 bases, and 6 bases lay between the germline ends. The CDR3 is 12 amino acids. CDR3 bases: TGCGCCAGCAGCTTGCAGGGGTACGAGCAGTACTTC. This encodes CASSLQGYEQYF.

This rearrangement joins TRBV11-2 to TRBJ2-7, with a weak D call TRBD2 (6 bases). CDR3 size: 13 residues. The germline V and J ends were trimmed by 7 bases and 9 bases, with 19 bases remaining between them. Germline CDR1 reads SGHAT; CDR2 reads FQNNGV. The CDR3 nucleotides are TGTGCCAGCAACCCAATAGGACTATCTCTGCAGTACTTC. Encoded protein: CASNPIGLSLQYF.

The J gene is TRBJ1-5, the V gene TRBV29-1; 7 bases map to TRBD1. The germline CDR1 and CDR2 sequences are SQVTM and ANQGSEA. The CDR3 is 14 residues long. With V trimmed by 4 bases and J by 4 bases, 7 bases remained unmatched. The CDR3 spells CSVGSGTANQPQHF. The CDR3 nucleotides are TGCAGCGTTGGCTCCGGGACAGCGAATCAGCCCCAGCATTTT.

The CDR3 nucleotides are TGTGCCAGCAGCCTGATGGATCAAGCGGGGTCTAATACGAGGGGGTACTTC. Its protein is CASSLMDQAGSNTRGYF. V usage is TRBV28 and J usage is TRBJ2-7, with 7 bases matching TRBD2. The CDR3 covers 17 residues. Germline CDR1 reads MDHEN; CDR2 reads SYDVKM. V lost 6 bases and J lost 12; bases outside the gene matches: 26.

This chain uses TRBV15 with TRBJ1-2; D is perhaps TRBD1 (5 bases). CDR3 length: 13 amino acids. Trimming cost V 0 bases and J 8 bases, with 10 bases left between them. Per germline, CDR1 LNHNV and CDR2 YYDKDF (reference sequence). The CDR3 reads CATSRDRGDGYTF. Here the CDR3 DNA reads TGTGCCACCAGCAGAGATCGGGGGGACGGCTACACCTTC.

The chain links TRBV7-9 to TRBJ2-1; weak D call: TRBD1 (5 bases). CDR3 length: 14 residues. Germline assignment: CDR1 SEHNR and CDR2 FQNEAQ (reference sequence). With 4 bases removed from V and 9 bases from J, the gap between germline ends came to 16 bases. CDR3 in DNA: TGTGCCAGCAGCTATGACCCTACAGGATCTGAGCAGTTCTTC. Amino acids: CASSYDPTGSEQFF.

V gene TRBV6-5 combines with J gene TRBJ2-7, with D maybe TRBD1 (6 bases). The germline V gene encodes CDR1 MNHEY and CDR2 SVGAGI. Trimming cost V 6 bases and J 5 bases, with 20 bases left between them. The CDR3 covers 15 residues. The CDR3 bases are TGTGCCAGCAGCAGCCCGAGGTCAGGGGTCCACGAGCAGTACTTC. As protein: CASSSPRSGVHEQYF.

V usage is TRBV2 and J usage is TRBJ1-6; TRBD1 matches at 7 bases. The CDR3 loop spans 13 amino acids. The junction had 6 bases not matched to a gene; V was cut back by 6 bases and J by 10 bases. CDR1 and CDR2 from the germline V gene are SNHLY and FYNNEI. The CDR3 loop reads CASRGQGDSPLHF. CDR3 nucleotides: TGTGCCAGCAGGGGGCAGGGGGACTCACCCCTCCACTTT.